Shown below are 16 T cell receptor beta chains from a single sample sequenced in a study of PD-L1 blockade in urothelial cancer. The method was immunoSEQ multiplex PCR; TCRdb's version includes in-frame clones alone and lacks a portion of them. Here the sample spans tens of thousands of clones, approximately 80% being singletons. The starting material was PBMCs, obtained around atezolizumab (anti-PD-L1) treatment. The receptors were gathered from a man aged 65 to 85 with urothelial cancer.

This clone was found many times. The chain links TRBV5-1 to TRBJ2-2, with 7 bases lining up with TRBD1. Germline CDR1 and CDR2: SGHRS and YFSETQ. V shed 4 bases, J shed 4 bases, and the junction held 1 base outside the gene matches. CDR3 length equals 13 residues. CDR3 coding DNA: TGCGCCAGCAGCCAGGGGGTCACCGGGGAGCTGTTTTTT. It encodes CASSQGVTGELFF.

V usage is TRBV4-2 and J usage is TRBJ2-1, with 8 bases fitting TRBD1. Germline V gene sequence: CDR1 LGHNA, CDR2 YNFKEQ. This CDR3 spans 15 amino acids. V lost 1 base, J lost 3 bases, and 2 bases stayed unmatched. In nucleotides, the CDR3 is TGTGCCAGCAGCCAAGGGACAGGGTACTACAATGAGCAGTTCTTC. The encoded protein is CASSQGTGYYNEQFF.

The chain links TRBV6-5 to TRBJ1-5, with 7 bases that match TRBD1. The CDR3 loop spans 14 amino acids. V lost 5 bases and J lost 2; bases outside the gene matches: 3. The germline V gene has CDR1 MNHEY and CDR2 SVGAGI. The CDR3 DNA reads as TGTGCCAGCAGTACAGGGGCTCGCAATCAGCCCCAGCATTTT. This codes for CASSTGARNQPQHF.

The CDR3 sequence is CASSVATGAASYEQYF. In DNA form, the CDR3 reads TGTGCCAGCAGCGTAGCTACAGGGGCGGCTTCCTACGAGCAGTACTTC. The chain uses TRBV9 and TRBJ2-7; 7 bases are a match to TRBD1. This CDR3 is built from 16 residues. J lost 1 base, V lost 0 bases, and 7 bases had no gene match. Per the germline V gene, CDR1 is SGDLS and CDR2 is YYNGEE.

The rearrangement links TRBV19 to TRBJ2-5; 7 bases are a match to TRBD2. Germline V gene sequence: CDR1 LNHDA, CDR2 SQIVND (reference sequence). This CDR3 region has 13 residues. J gave up 9 bases and V 5 bases, and 9 bases lay outside the gene matches. The CDR3 here is CASSLDGGGAQYF. The CDR3 DNA follows: TGTGCCAGTAGTCTGGACGGTGGGGGGGCCCAGTACTTC.

This rearrangement joins TRBV4-1 to TRBJ1-2; 7 bases are a match to TRBD1. Germline-derived CDR1 and CDR2 are MGHRA and YSYEKL. V gave up 0 bases and J gave up 1 base; unmatched junction bases: 11. The CDR3 is made up of 18 amino acids. Here the CDR3 DNA reads TGCGCCAGCAGCCAAGAAGTTTCAGGGGGAACTCTTAACTATGGCTACACCTTC. Protein: CASSQEVSGGTLNYGYTF.

The J gene is TRBJ1-3, the V gene TRBV5-1; TRBD1 matches at 8 bases. With V trimmed by 0 bases and J by 1 base, 3 bases remained unmatched. Germline CDR1 is SGHRS and CDR2 is YFSETQ. The CDR3 runs to 16 residues. The CDR3 sequence: CASSLDGQGSGNTIYF. CDR3 sequence (DNA): TGCGCCAGCAGCTTGGATGGACAGGGATCTGGAAACACCATATATTTT.

This clone was observed a few times. V gene TRBV6-4 combines with J gene TRBJ2-5, with 7 bases aligning to TRBD1. Germline CDR1 is MRHNA and CDR2 is SNTAGT. CDR3 length equals 16 residues. Trimming at V came to 4 bases and at J to 6 bases, leaving 14 bases not matched to a gene. In nucleotides, the CDR3 is TGTGCCAGCAGTGTTGACAGGGTAGGGAATAGAAAGACCCAGTACTTC. It is translated as CASSVDRVGNRKTQYF.

The J gene is TRBJ1-1, the V gene TRBV5-5; D ambiguous. V lost 0 bases and J 9 bases, leaving 21 bases between the germline ends. The CDR3 has 16 residues. The germline CDR1 and CDR2 sequences are SGHKS and YYEKEE (reference sequence). The DNA for the CDR3 is TGTGCCAGCAGCTTGGAGTTCCGAGGTCCAACAATACAAGCTTTCTTT. Translation: CASSLEFRGPTIQAFF. Complete variable domain (other parts from reference TRBV5-5 and TRBJ1-1): DAGVTQSPTHLIKTRGQQVTLRCSPISGHKSVSWYQQVLGQGPQFIFQYYEKEERGRGNFPDRFSARQFPNYSSELNVNALLLGDSALYLCASSLEFRGPTIQAFFGQGTRLTVV.

The sample holds one count of this clone. The genes are TRBV9 and TRBJ1-2; perhaps TRBD1 as D (6 bases). The germline V gene has CDR1 SGDLS and CDR2 YYNGEE. There are 13 residues in the CDR3. Trimming removed 3 bases at V and 4 bases at J, with 10 bases between. The CDR3 region is CASSEGVAYGYTF. For the CDR3, the DNA is TGTGCCAGCAGCGAGGGGGTCGCCTATGGCTACACCTTC. Complete variable domain (other parts from reference TRBV9 and TRBJ1-2): DSGVTQTPKHLITATGQRVTLRCSPRSGDLSVYWYQQSLDQGLQFLIQYYNGEERAKGNILERFSAQQFPDLHSELNLSSLELGDSALYFCASSEGVAYGYTFGSGTRLTVV.

This clone appeared a few times. J is TRBJ2-7 and V is TRBV6-1, with TRBD1 matching 9 bases. V dropped 1 base and J dropped 5; count of bases not matched to a gene: 9. Germline CDR1 MNHNS, CDR2 SASEGT. CDR3 length: 16 amino acids. In nucleotides, the CDR3 is TGTGCCAGCAGTGAAGGGGGCGGACAGGGGTTGAACGAGCAGTACTTC. This encodes CASSEGGGQGLNEQYF.

The CDR3: CASSMVWGDQPQHF. The CDR3 DNA reads as TGTGCCAGTAGTATGGTGTGGGGGGATCAGCCCCAGCATTTT. The chain recombines TRBV19 with TRBJ1-5; TRBD1 might be the D (5 bases). V was shortened by 3 bases and J by 5 bases, with 11 bases between the two germline ends. The CDR3 runs 14 residues. The germline gives CDR1 LNHDA, CDR2 SQIVND (reference sequence).

The gene calls are TRBV7-2 and TRBJ2-5; a possible D gene is TRBD2 (6 bases). V shed 5 bases and J shed 3 bases, with 16 bases lying between them. The CDR3 is made up of 15 amino acids. Germline CDR1 and CDR2: SGHTA and FQGNSA. The CDR3 nucleotides read TGTGCCAGCAGCCCCTTGACTAGGTCCGAAGAGACCCAGTACTTC. Translated, it gives CASSPLTRSEETQYF.

The chain combines TRBV6-1 with TRBJ2-5; tentative D call: TRBD2 (5 bases). V dropped 1 base and J dropped 0 bases, with 15 bases sitting between them. Germline CDR1 is MNHNS and CDR2 is SASEGT. This CDR3 contains 17 residues. DNA of the CDR3: TGTGCCAGCAGTGAAGGGGCGAGAGGGCTGTACCAAGAGACCCAGTACTTC. Translation: CASSEGARGLYQETQYF.

The genes are TRBV6-5 and TRBJ1-6, with D perhaps matching TRBD1 (6 bases). V was trimmed by 9 bases and J by 5 bases, leaving 17 bases between them. Germline CDR1 reads MNHEY; CDR2 reads SVGAGI. This CDR3 has 15 residues. The CDR3 sequence is CASRTDQSNNSPLHF. Written as DNA, the CDR3 is TGTGCCAGTAGGACAGACCAATCTAATAATTCACCCCTCCACTTT.

V gene TRBV7-8 combines with J gene TRBJ2-3, with 9 bases lining up with TRBD1. The CDR3 spans 15 residues. The V gene end was trimmed by 5 bases and the J gene end by 1 base; junction bases not matched to a gene: 4. In germline, CDR1 is SGHVS, CDR2 FQNEAQ. The CDR3 region is CASSVDRGGTDTQYF. The CDR3 DNA reads as TGTGCCAGCAGCGTGGACAGGGGAGGCACAGATACGCAGTATTTT.